This T cell receptor beta chain derives from a study of early T cells in non-severe SARS-CoV-2 infection (dated by TCRdb to the early 2020s). For context, the study as a whole: Because TCR sequencing relied on bulk RNA taken from unsorted whole blood, pairing of alpha and beta chains was not possible.

V is cut by 1 base and J by 6 bases, and the space between the germline ends is 10 bases. CDR1 and CDR2, per the germline V gene (reference sequence), are SEHNR and FQNEAQ. Inclusive of the bounding cysteine and phenylalanine, the CDR3 is 13 residues long. The entry retains the CDR3 DNA only, 39 bases that are in frame from base 1. This clonotype was detected many times. What this receptor recognizes is not known. No base quality values were provided; no much bigger clone lies one nucleotide off. The protocol used for the library was 5' RACE. Sequencing took place on a NextSeq 500. The TCR library protocol attached unique molecular identifiers to individual cDNA molecules to correct for sequencing error and PCR bias. Both TCR alpha and beta chains were sequenced, and tight co-correlation was observed between alpha and beta sequence abundances in each sample. The published analysis was carried out like this. Decombinator V4 was used to perform V gene, J gene and CDR3 annotation of TCR sequences. TCRs were defined as expanded if a significant change between any two time points was detected under a Poisson model with p below 0.0001. TCR abundances were normalised to the total number of TCRs sequenced per sample and were expressed as counts per million. TRAV1-2 paired with TRAJ12, TRAJ20 or TRAJ33 defined MAIT TCRs, while TRAV10 paired with TRAJ18 defined iNKT TCRs. VDJdb, accessed on 1 November 2021, was searched for TCRs annotated for CMV, EBV and SARS-CoV-2, and TCRs annotated for more than one antigen were excluded. The public reads were reanalyzed by TCRdb: fastp trimming at Q25, MiXCR alignment, in-frame beta chains only. Each record represents a unique CDR3 protein, reported with the most common genes and DNA among its rows. The V and J calls reflect TCRdb's pipeline rather than the authors' work. The sample records about 54,000 distinct CDR3 sequences, roughly 7.8% of which are singletons. Of the sample, about 11% falls within the top ten clones.

This was a case-control study nested in a cohort of healthcare workers in London, UK, who had nasopharyngeal swab PCR tests and blood samples taken every week. Healthcare workers were enrolled in the week of the UK lockdown, from 23 to 31 March 2020, and were followed every week for up to roughly 16 weeks. The paper's findings and limits, for the study overall: Matching against VDJdb was skewed toward anti-spike CD8 responses, likely underestimated virus-specific expansions, and missed private and CD4 specificities.

The chain joins TRBV7-9 to TRBJ2-7; the D segment could be TRBD2, given 6 matching bases. The material sequenced was whole blood, taken at baseline. The receptor's source is an adult who was a healthcare worker with PCR-confirmed SARS-CoV-2 infection or an uninfected control (not recorded which). The CDR3 region has the sequence CASSLEAGSEQYF. The DNA reads as follows: TGTGCCAGCAGCTTAGAGGCGGGAAGCGAGCAGTACTTC.